Below are 28 T cell receptor beta chains sequenced from a single sample in a study of T cells after somatic rescue of genetic block. Assay used: immunoSEQ multiplex PCR; TCRdb lists only in-frame clones, some missing. Among about 52,000 clones listed, around 96% were seen once. The sample consisted of peripheral blood mononuclear cells (PBMCs). These receptors were taken from a child under two years old.

This chain connects TRBV7-3 to TRBJ1-2; D may be TRBD1 (6 bases). The V end lost 8 bases, the J end lost 3 bases, and 16 bases lay between the germline ends. CDR3 length: 14 residues. In germline, CDR1 is SGHTA, CDR2 FQGTGA. The CDR3 loop is CASSPAGGDYGYTF. The CDR3 nucleotides read TGTGCCAGCTCACCGGCGGGGGGCGACTATGGCTACACCTTC.

The chain couples TRBV11-3 to TRBJ2-2, with TRBD1 as a possible D gene (6 bases). V lost 5 bases and J 1 base, leaving 8 bases between the germline ends. CDR3 length: 14 residues. Germline CDR1 reads SGHNT; CDR2 reads YENEEA. This CDR3 reads CASSIRGNTGELFF. The CDR3 DNA sequence: TGTGCCAGCAGCATCAGGGGGAACACCGGGGAGCTGTTTTTT.

This sequence joins TRBV7-8 and TRBJ2-7; 11 nucleotides agree with TRBD1. Trimming at V came to 4 bases and at J to 3 bases, leaving 5 bases not matched to a gene. Per germline, CDR1 SGHVS and CDR2 FQNEAQ. CDR3 size: 15 residues. In DNA, the CDR3 is TGTGCCAGCAGCTACCGGACAGGGGGCTTCTACGAGCAGTACTTC. Translation gives CASSYRTGGFYEQYF.

V usage is TRBV7-8 and J usage is TRBJ2-1; 10 bases are a match to TRBD2. J was trimmed by 6 bases and V by 5 bases; bases with no gene match: 7. Germline V CDR1 and CDR2: SGHVS, FQNEAQ. There are 15 residues in the CDR3. CDR3 coding DNA: TGTGCCAGCAGCCCCTACTCTAGCGGGAGCAATGAGCAGTTCTTC. It encodes CASSPYSSGSNEQFF.

This chain links TRBV11-2 with TRBJ2-1; TRBD1 might be the D (5 bases). The CDR3 sequence is 13 residues long. Looked up from germline, CDR1 is SGHAT and CDR2 is FQNNGV. V was trimmed by 3 bases and J by 10 bases, leaving 13 bases between them. The CDR3 DNA follows: TGTGCCAGCAGCTTCTGGGCCGACAGAGAGCAGTTCTTC. Its translation: CASSFWADREQFF.

The J gene is TRBJ1-2, the V gene TRBV7-2; tentative D call: TRBD1 (6 bases). The CDR3 covers 13 residues. The ends were cut back, 3 bases at V and 8 bases at J, with 13 bases in the middle. The germline V gene has CDR1 SGHTA and CDR2 FQGNSA. CDR3 region: CASSLRGIDGYTF. The CDR3 DNA reads as TGTGCCAGCAGCTTGAGGGGGATCGACGGCTACACCTTC.

This rearrangement joins TRBV27 to TRBJ2-2; 9 bases fit TRBD2. From germline, CDR1 is MNHEY and CDR2 SMNVEV (reference sequence). The CDR3 totals 15 residues. V lost 0 bases and J lost 5; bases outside the gene matches: 1. CDR3 coding DNA: TGTGCCAGCAGTTTATCGCGGGAGGGGACCGGGGAGCTGTTTTTT. Protein product: CASSLSREGTGELFF.

The genes are TRBV9 and TRBJ2-1; maybe TRBD2 (6 bases). The CDR3 totals 14 residues. The germline V gene encodes CDR1 SGDLS and CDR2 YYNGEE. Deletions cut 4 bases from V and 4 bases from J, with 12 bases between. CDR3 DNA sequence: TGTGCCAGCAGCCTGGGACTCTTATACAATGAGCAGTTCTTC. It specifies CASSLGLLYNEQFF.

V is TRBV28 and J is TRBJ2-3; 7 bases are a match to TRBD2. The ends lost 7 bases at V and 0 bases at J; junction bases unmatched: 7. Per the germline V gene, CDR1 is MDHEN and CDR2 is SYDVKM. The CDR3 sequence is 15 residues long. The DNA of the CDR3 is TGTGCCAGCACCTTGGGCGGGAGCAGCACAGATACGCAGTATTTT. Translating it yields CASTLGGSSTDTQYF.

CDR3 sequence: CASSPPDGQGGGYEQYF. In DNA form, the CDR3 reads TGTGCCAGCTCACCACCGGACGGACAGGGTGGCGGGTACGAGCAGTACTTC. The rearrangement joins TRBV18 to TRBJ2-7, with 8 bases aligning to TRBD1. This CDR3 is built from 17 residues. With V trimmed by 0 bases and J by 4 bases, 11 bases remained unmatched. CDR1 is KGHSH and CDR2 is LQKENI in the germline V gene.

This clone was counted once. CDR3 sequence reads: CAVSLAGGPDTQYF. The DNA of the CDR3 is TGTGCCGTCTCACTAGCGGGAGGCCCAGATACGCAGTATTTT. The chain combines TRBV25-1 with TRBJ2-3; TRBD2 matches at 12 bases. The germline V gene encodes CDR1 MGHDK and CDR2 SYGVNS. V lost 11 bases and J lost 4; bases outside the gene matches: 7. The CDR3 has 14 residues.

The chain employs TRBV28 and TRBJ1-1, with unresolved D. Trimming stripped 5 bases from V and 0 bases from J, with 10 bases between. Germline-derived CDR1 and CDR2 are MDHEN and SYDVKM. CDR3 length equals 14 residues. The CDR3 protein is CASSGQEMNTEAFF. The CDR3 nucleotides are TGTGCCAGCAGTGGGCAGGAAATGAACACTGAAGCTTTCTTT.

The chain has TRBV25-1 and TRBJ2-5, with TRBD1 matching 9 bases. The germline V gene encodes CDR1 MGHDK and CDR2 SYGVNS. The V segment lost 2 bases and the J segment 3 bases; nucleotides outside the gene matches: 4. This CDR3 spans 15 amino acids. Here the CDR3 reads CASSEEDRGKETQYF. For the CDR3, the DNA is TGTGCCAGCAGTGAAGAGGACAGGGGTAAAGAGACCCAGTACTTC.

The V gene is TRBV5-6, the J gene TRBJ1-1, with TRBD1 as a possible D gene (5 bases). The germline V gene encodes CDR1 SGHDT and CDR2 YYEEEE. This CDR3 spans 14 amino acids. Trimming took 1 base from V and 0 from J, leaving 7 bases between them. CDR3 nucleotide sequence: TGTGCCAGCAGCTTGAGGGGTTTGAACACTGAAGCTTTCTTT. Amino acids: CASSLRGLNTEAFF.

The chain employs TRBV6-6 and TRBJ1-6, with D hard to call. This CDR3 is 14 amino acids long. Deletions cut 2 bases from V and 0 bases from J, with 2 bases between. Per the germline V gene, CDR1 is MNHNY and CDR2 is SVGAGI (reference sequence). The DNA for the CDR3 is TGTGCCAGCAGTTACAGCTCCTATAATTCACCCCTCCACTTT. Protein product: CASSYSSYNSPLHF.

The chain is built from TRBV11-2 and TRBJ1-4; D is unclear. The CDR3 has 12 residues. With 5 bases removed from V and 7 bases from J, the gap between germline ends came to 8 bases. Germline CDR1 is SGHAT and CDR2 is FQNNGV. The CDR3 is CASSADGEKLFF. For the CDR3, the DNA is TGTGCCAGCAGCGCCGACGGTGAAAAACTGTTTTTT.

The V and J genes are TRBV6-1 and TRBJ1-5; D unresolved. The V end was cut by 7 bases, the J end by 0 bases, with 7 bases between. This CDR3 is 13 amino acids long. CDR1 and CDR2 from the germline V gene are MNHNS and SASEGT. The DNA for the CDR3 is TGTGCCAGCACAGACCATAGCAATCAGCCCCAGCATTTT. It translates to CASTDHSNQPQHF.

The chain employs TRBV18 and TRBJ2-1, with 10 bases that match TRBD2. The germline gives CDR1 KGHSH, CDR2 LQKENI. The CDR3 loop spans 17 amino acids. The V gene end was trimmed by 2 bases and the J gene end by 3 bases; junction bases not matched to a gene: 7. The CDR3 spells CASSPIGAGGYYNEQFF. The CDR3 nucleotides read TGTGCCAGCTCACCAATCGGAGCGGGAGGGTACTACAATGAGCAGTTCTTC. Full variable domain (outside the CDR3, taken from reference TRBV18 and TRBJ2-1): NAGVMQNPRHLVRRRGQEARLRCSPMKGHSHVYWYRQLPEEGLKFMVYLQKENIIDESGMPKERFSAEFPKEGPSILRIQQVVRGDSAAYFCASSPIGAGGYYNEQFFGPGTRLTVL.

The chain uses TRBV4-1 and TRBJ2-7; 8 nucleotides agree with TRBD2. The ends lost 4 bases at V and 3 bases at J; junction bases unmatched: 5. The V gene's germline CDR1 is MGHRA and CDR2 YSYEKL. There are 14 residues in the CDR3. This chain's CDR3 is CASSPHTSGYEQYF. The CDR3 bases are TGCGCCAGCAGCCCCCATACTAGCGGCTACGAGCAGTACTTC.

This rearrangement joins TRBV5-1 to TRBJ1-3, with D unclear. V lost 0 bases and J lost 0, with 13 bases in between. Looked up from germline, CDR1 is SGHRS and CDR2 is YFSETQ. This CDR3 is built from 17 residues. The CDR3 is CASSLEATHTSGNTIYF. DNA of the CDR3: TGCGCCAGCAGCTTGGAGGCGACACATACCTCTGGAAACACCATATATTTT.

The chain couples TRBV4-2 to TRBJ1-2, with a tentative D call TRBD1 (5 bases). V lost 1 base and J lost 8, with 5 bases in between. This CDR3 is built from 11 residues. The germline gives CDR1 LGHNA, CDR2 YNFKEQ. CDR3 residues: CASSQAGGYTF. CDR3 bases: TGTGCCAGCAGCCAAGCAGGGGGCTACACCTTC.

The chain couples TRBV7-3 to TRBJ2-3; unclear D gene. Germline assignment: CDR1 SGHTA and CDR2 FQGTGA. Trimming took 0 bases from V and 6 from J, leaving 7 bases between them. The CDR3 extends over 13 amino acids. The CDR3: CASSLTFPDTQYF. The CDR3 DNA sequence: TGTGCCAGCAGCTTAACGTTCCCTGATACGCAGTATTTT.

The chain is built from TRBV29-1 and TRBJ2-7; the D is unclear. Germline V lookup: CDR1 SQVTM, CDR2 ANQGSEA. Trimming took 1 base from V and 3 from J, leaving 4 bases between them. The CDR3 is 11 amino acids. The CDR3 coding sequence is TGCAGCGTTGAAGCGAACTACGAGCAGTACTTC. It encodes CSVEANYEQYF.

V usage is TRBV7-4 and J usage is TRBJ1-1, with 7 bases lining up with TRBD1. From germline, CDR1 is SGHVT and CDR2 SQSDAQ. This CDR3 is 17 amino acids long. V gave up 0 bases and J gave up 1 base; unmatched junction bases: 8. The CDR3 reads CASSLALTGDWNTEAFF. CDR3 DNA sequence: TGTGCCAGCAGCTTAGCGCTTACAGGGGATTGGAACACTGAAGCTTTCTTT.

This clone has only a few counts. The CDR3 here is CASSPGPYEQYF. The CDR3 bases are TGTGCCAGCAGCCCAGGCCCCTACGAGCAGTACTTC. The chain has TRBV7-2 and TRBJ2-7; D gene ambiguous. Germline V gives CDR1 SGHTA, CDR2 FQGNSA. V lost 5 bases and J lost 2, with 7 bases in between. The CDR3 is 12 residues long.

The chain is built from TRBV20-1 and TRBJ1-2; 10 bases line up with TRBD1. Germline lookup yields CDR1 DFQATT and CDR2 SNEGSKA (reference sequence). CDR3 length: 11 amino acids. In DNA, the CDR3 is TGCAGCTCTTGGGACAGGGGAGGCTACACCTTC. Its translation is CSSWDRGGYTF.

J is TRBJ1-2 and V is TRBV5-4; possible D gene TRBD1, 5 bases. Trimming removed 0 bases from V and 8 bases from J, with 14 bases in between. This CDR3 is built from 14 residues. Germline V lookup: CDR1 SGHNT, CDR2 YYREEE (reference sequence). CDR3: CASSLARERRGYTF. CDR3 in DNA: TGTGCCAGCAGCTTGGCCAGGGAAAGGAGGGGCTACACCTTC.

The chain joins TRBV4-2 to TRBJ2-2; possibly TRBD2 for D (6 bases). Deletions cut 4 bases from V and 4 bases from J, with 10 bases between. Per germline, CDR1 LGHNA and CDR2 YNFKEQ. CDR3 length: 14 residues. The CDR3 loop reads CASSLRLVTGELFF. CDR3 DNA: TGTGCCAGCAGCCTTAGACTAGTCACCGGGGAGCTGTTTTTT.